Listed below are T cell receptor beta chains from one sample, sequenced in a study of blood T cell repertoires in COVID-19. Profiling relied on immunoSEQ multiplex PCR, and the TCRdb table lists in-frame clones only, not all of them. This table holds over 120,000 clones, about 83% found once. Sequenced material: peripheral blood. Receptors originate from a woman between 45 and 65 years old with active or convalescent COVID-19. CDR3s include the opening cysteine and the closing phenylalanine or tryptophan. Each record gives: V gene, clone size, D gene, J gene, CDR3 protein, CDR3 DNA. The D gene is left open where the match is weak. Clone sizes are given selectively: once, few, many, or a class where the clone is expanded.

v_gene: TRBV13; abundance: NA; d_gene: TRBD1; j_gene: TRBJ2-2; CDR3aa: CASSIMTGEWTGELFF; CDR3nt: TGTGCCAGCAGCATTATGACAGGGGAATGGACCGGGGAGCTGTTTTTT
v_gene: TRBV5-1; abundance: few; d_gene: TRBD1; j_gene: TRBJ1-6; CDR3aa: CASSYQGADNSPLHF; CDR3nt: TGCGCCAGCAGCTATCAGGGGGCCGATAATTCACCCCTCCACTTT
v_gene: TRBV3-1/TRBV3-2; abundance: NA; d_gene: NA; j_gene: TRBJ1-1; CDR3aa: CASSQALGNTEAFF; CDR3nt: TGTGCCAGCAGCCAGGCCCTGGGCAACACTGAAGCTTTCTTT
v_gene: TRBV10-3; abundance: NA; d_gene: TRBD2; j_gene: TRBJ2-2; CDR3aa: CAISDPTSGGANTGELFF; CDR3nt: TGTGCCATCAGTGACCCGACTAGCGGGGGGGCAAACACCGGGGAGCTGTTTTTT
v_gene: TRBV6-5; abundance: NA; d_gene: NA; j_gene: TRBJ1-4; CDR3aa: CASSRTATNEKLFF; CDR3nt: TGTGCCAGCAGCCGGACAGCTACTAATGAAAAACTGTTTTTT
v_gene: TRBV19; abundance: NA; d_gene: NA; j_gene: TRBJ2-7; CDR3aa: CASSFGRSYEQYF; CDR3nt: TGTGCCAGTAGTTTTGGTAGGAGCTACGAGCAGTACTTC
v_gene: TRBV5-1; abundance: NA; d_gene: TRBD1; j_gene: TRBJ2-7; CDR3aa: CASSLGGQGTYEQYF; CDR3nt: TGCGCCAGCAGCTTGGGGGGACAGGGAACCTACGAGCAGTACTTC
v_gene: TRBV27; abundance: once; d_gene: NA; j_gene: TRBJ1-1; CDR3aa: CASSLWTMGNTEAFF; CDR3nt: TGTGCCAGCAGTTTATGGACAATGGGAAACACTGAAGCTTTCTTT
v_gene: TRBV19; abundance: NA; d_gene: NA; j_gene: TRBJ1-5; CDR3aa: CASSRTAESQPQHF; CDR3nt: TGTGCCAGTAGTCGGACAGCGGAGTCGCAGCCCCAGCATTTT
v_gene: TRBV28; abundance: NA; d_gene: NA; j_gene: TRBJ1-4; CDR3aa: CASSPRGTATNEKLFF; CDR3nt: TGTGCCAGCAGTCCCAGGGGAACTGCAACTAATGAAAAACTGTTTTTT
v_gene: TRBV5-1; abundance: NA; d_gene: TRBD1; j_gene: TRBJ1-2; CDR3aa: CASSLRQGENYGYTF; CDR3nt: TGCGCCAGCAGCTTAAGACAGGGGGAGAACTATGGCTACACCTTC
v_gene: TRBV28; abundance: NA; d_gene: NA; j_gene: TRBJ1-2; CDR3aa: CASSWQNYGYTF; CDR3nt: TGTGCCAGCAGTTGGCAGAACTATGGCTACACCTTC
v_gene: TRBV6-6; abundance: once; d_gene: TRBD2; j_gene: TRBJ2-3; CDR3aa: CASSLAGGSADTQYF; CDR3nt: TGTGCCAGCAGCCTAGCGGGAGGATCTGCAGATACGCAGTATTTT